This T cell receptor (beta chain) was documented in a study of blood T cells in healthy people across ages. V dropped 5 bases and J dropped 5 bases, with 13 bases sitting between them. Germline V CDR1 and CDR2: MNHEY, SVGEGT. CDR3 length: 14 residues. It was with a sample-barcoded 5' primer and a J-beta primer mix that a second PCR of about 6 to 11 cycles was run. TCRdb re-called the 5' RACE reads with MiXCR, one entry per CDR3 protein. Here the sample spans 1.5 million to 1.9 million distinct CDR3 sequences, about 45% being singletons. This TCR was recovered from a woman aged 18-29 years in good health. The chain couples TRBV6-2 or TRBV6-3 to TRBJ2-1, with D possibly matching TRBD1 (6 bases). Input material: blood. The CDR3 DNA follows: TGTGCCAGCAGTGGGGGCACGGGGAACAATGAGCAGTTCTTC. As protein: CASSGGTGNNEQFF.